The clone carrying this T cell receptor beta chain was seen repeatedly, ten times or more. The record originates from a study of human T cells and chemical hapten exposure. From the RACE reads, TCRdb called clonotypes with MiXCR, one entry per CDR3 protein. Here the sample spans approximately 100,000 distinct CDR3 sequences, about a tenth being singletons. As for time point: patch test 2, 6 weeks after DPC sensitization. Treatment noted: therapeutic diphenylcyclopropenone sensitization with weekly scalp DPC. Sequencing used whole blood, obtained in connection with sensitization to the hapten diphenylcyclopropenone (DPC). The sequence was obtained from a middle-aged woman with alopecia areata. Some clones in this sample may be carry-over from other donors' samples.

Here the CDR3 reads CASSSSGTNFGNTQYF. The CDR3 DNA reads as TGTGCCAGCAGTTCGTCCGGGACTAACTTCGGGAATACGCAGTATTTT. This chain joins TRBV12-3 or TRBV12-4 and TRBJ2-3; TRBD2 matches 7 bases. The CDR3 runs 16 residues. Germline trimming cut 4 bases from V and 7 bases from J; bases unmatched to any gene: 14.